Here is one T cell receptor (beta chain) with its context. This clone was seen a handful of times. Its antigen target is currently unknown. Per-base qualities were not stored, and no clone one base away is much larger. These data come from a study of OX40 agonist ivuxolimab in advanced cancers. About the investigation overall: Ivuxolimab, which targeted the costimulatory receptor OX40 (CD134), was an agonistic, fully human IgG2 monoclonal antibody. Intravenous ivuxolimab was administered to patients every 2 weeks at six dose levels: 0.01, 0.1, 0.3, 1.5, 3 and 10 mg/kg. Patients were allowed to have had prior anti-PD-1, anti-PD-L1 or anti-CTLA-4 therapy, and approximately 40% of the dose-escalation patients had been treated with checkpoint inhibitors. The dose-escalation cohort was about 83% male with a mean age of approximately 60 years, ranging from roughly 20 to 80. Partial responses were achieved by three dose-escalation patients, of whom one had hepatocellular carcinoma and two had cutaneous melanoma. The paper describes the monotherapy dose-escalation part (N ≈ 49 patients) of the phase I trial of ivuxolimab. Of the approximately 54 dose-escalation patients, hepatocellular carcinoma was present in 19, melanoma in approximately 15, renal cell carcinoma in 9 and head and neck cancer in 9. Peripheral TCRbeta sequencing was intended to test whether TCR sequence diversity was altered and clonal T-cell expansion was caused by ivuxolimab.

For sequencing of the TCRbeta CDR3 region, genomic DNA was extracted from the sorted cells. TCRbeta CDR3 regions were sequenced using the immunoSEQ Assay. Here the immuneACCESS table is served through TCRdb, limited to in-frame sequences with V and J called. Missing clones are a known gap in these copies; in checked studies unresolved V genes cover under half, and the rest lacks a known reason. Counted in this sample were roughly 19,000 clones; 65% to 85% of them appeared once. The ten largest clones capture around 4% of the sample. Based on the germline V gene, the CDR1 and CDR2 sequences are SGHTA and FQGNSA. Trimmed from V: 5 bases; trimmed from J: 7 bases; junction bases lacking a gene match: 8. Including cysteine and phenylalanine, the CDR3 has 13 amino acids. Solely the CDR3 DNA is kept, with 39 bases framed from the first base. General findings and caveats noted by the study authors: Low levels of normalized T-cell clonal expansion were also seen in some patients who did not respond. In the 0.1-3.0 mg/kg groups, partial responders were among the patients with the lowest normalized peripheral clonal expansion, particularly in CD8+ T cells. At doses of 0.1 to 3.0 mg/kg, clonal expansion of both CD4+ and CD8+ T cells in blood was seen between baseline and week 6. The antigen specificity of the peripheral T cells that underwent clonal expansion was not determined. After ivuxolimab, more expanded clones were found on average in CD8+ T cells than in CD4+ T cells.

The trial excluded patients who had a history of autoimmune disease or were on systemic immunosuppression. Peripheral blood for TCR sequencing was collected from all dose cohorts at baseline, on cycle 4 day 1, and on cycle 7 day 1. The samples were taken from a phase I, first-in-human, multicenter, open-label dose-escalation trial of ivuxolimab. Adults with locally advanced or metastatic head and neck squamous cell, hepatocellular, melanoma or renal cell carcinoma were enrolled in the trial. Before TCR sequencing, CD4+ T cells and CD8+ T cells from peripheral blood were sorted into separate populations.

The chain is assembled from TRBV7-2 and TRBJ2-7; 7 of the junction bases match TRBD2. This specimen was CD4+ or CD8+ T cells sorted from blood, taken in a trial of the OX40 agonist ivuxolimab. The TCR originated in an adult with an advanced solid tumor such as melanoma, head and neck, liver or kidney cancer. The CDR3 protein is CASSVKGGREQYF. The nucleotide sequence reads as follows: TGTGCCAGCAGCGTCAAGGGAGGGAGGGAGCAGTACTTC.